This T cell receptor (beta chain) was identified in a study of breast tumors, draining lymph nodes, adjacent tissues. General study results and limits: Data only fit, rather than demonstrated, lymph node origin of most tumor T cells. The data were judged consistent with most tumor T cells coming from lymph node and expanding in tumor. Tumors had less TCR diversity than lymph nodes, more than nontumor tissue.

In this sample, this clonotype turned up a few times. Its target is unknown. TCRdb redid the calling of the multiplex PCR reads with MiXCR, one entry per CDR3 protein. The profile shows about 31,000 distinct CDR3 sequences, roughly 69% of them singletons. The CDR3 covers 12 residues. The germline V gene encodes CDR1 LNHDA and CDR2 SQIVND (reference sequence). V lost 4 bases to trimming and J lost 8 bases, with 11 bases between them. V and J are TRBV19 and TRBJ1-2, with unresolved D. The source of this sequence is a female donor with breast cancer. Some clones in this sample may be carry-over from other donors' samples. Sample: breast tumor tissue. The CDR3 nucleotides are TGTGCCAGTAGTAGGCCGTCCCGAGGCTACACCTTC. Protein sequence: CASSRPSRGYTF.